This section outlines one T cell receptor (beta chain) sequence together with its context. V trimming: 8 bases; J trimming: 7 bases; junction bases outside the gene matches: 4. CDR1 is SGHTA and CDR2 is FQGNSA in the germline V gene. This CDR3 has 13 amino acids. The data are from a study of T cells in localized non-small cell lung cancer. The table came from immunoSEQ multiplex PCR; TCRdb's copy has only in-frame clones and leaves some out. The sample shows more than 25,000 clones, approximately 78% of them seen only once. This receptor was identified in a woman aged 40 to 75 with stage I lung adenocarcinoma. Here the sequenced sample was peripheral blood, taken before any cancer treatment. This chain uses TRBV7-2 with TRBJ2-1, with 11 bases lining up with TRBD2. The CDR3 sequence is CASRLAGSNEQFF. DNA of the CDR3: TGTGCCAGCCGACTAGCGGGGAGTAATGAGCAGTTCTTC.